This TCR beta chain is from a study of blood T cell repertoires in COVID-19. Only a few counts were recorded for this clone. Original methodology: Amplification with reference gene primers provided the estimates of nucleated cell counts. The assay was immunoSEQ multiplex PCR, and TCRdb's table has in-frame clones only and misses some. Clonal size and the V and J genes are those of that table, whereas D and trimming came from the DNA. The sample shows around 300,000 clones, about 93% of them seen only once. This CDR3 is 13 amino acids long. V trimming: 0 bases; J trimming: 4 bases; junction bases outside the gene matches: 0. Germline CDR1 and CDR2: SGHRS and YFSETQ.

The sequencing sample was made of peripheral blood. This rearrangement joins TRBV5-1 to TRBJ1-2; the match to TRBD1 covers 7 bases. The sequence came from a woman younger than 45 with COVID-19, enrolled during active disease. This CDR3 is CASSLEGAYGYTF. The CDR3 DNA follows: TGCGCCAGCAGCTTGGAGGGGGCCTATGGCTACACCTTC.